This TCR beta chain was profiled in a study of HIV-infected patients and healthy controls. V was cut by 3 bases and J by 0 bases, with 2 bases left in between. Looked up from germline, CDR1 is SGHTA and CDR2 is FQGTGA. This CDR3 is 13 amino acids long. TCRdb called the 5' RACE reads again in MiXCR, with one record for every CDR3 protein. This table holds about 67,000 distinct CDR3 sequences, roughly 16% found once. This clonotype has at least ten counts. The sequenced sample was CD4+ T cells from blood. This clonotype originated in a human donor in good health. V gene TRBV7-3 combines with J gene TRBJ2-2; D ambiguous. The chain's CDR3 is CASSLSNTGELFF. CDR3 coding DNA: TGTGCCAGCAGCTTGTCGAACACCGGGGAGCTGTTTTTT.